This T cell receptor beta chain was obtained from a study of cytomegalovirus exposure and HLA in healthy donors. General study findings and limits: A reported reduction in N-insertions relative to the approximately 640-donor mean was seen in an Asian-associated ancestry cluster in a later analysis.

Researchers ran the PCR with 60 Vbeta and 13 Jbeta primers. Profiled with immunoSEQ multiplex PCR; TCRdb holds only in-frame clones, not every one. The sample has fewer than 350,000 clones; around nine tenths are singletons. This CDR3 contains 13 residues. Per germline, CDR1 MNHEY and CDR2 SVGAGI. Trimming removed 2 bases from V and 5 bases from J, with 9 bases in between. Points on this clone: Its antigen is still unknown.

Sequencing input: PBMCs. The sequence derives from a woman younger than 30 in good health and CMV-seronegative. This chain joins TRBV6-5 and TRBJ1-1, with D unresolved. The CDR3 bases are TGTGCCAGCAGTTACCCCCCCGGGACTGAAGCTTTCTTT. Its protein product is CASSYPPGTEAFF.